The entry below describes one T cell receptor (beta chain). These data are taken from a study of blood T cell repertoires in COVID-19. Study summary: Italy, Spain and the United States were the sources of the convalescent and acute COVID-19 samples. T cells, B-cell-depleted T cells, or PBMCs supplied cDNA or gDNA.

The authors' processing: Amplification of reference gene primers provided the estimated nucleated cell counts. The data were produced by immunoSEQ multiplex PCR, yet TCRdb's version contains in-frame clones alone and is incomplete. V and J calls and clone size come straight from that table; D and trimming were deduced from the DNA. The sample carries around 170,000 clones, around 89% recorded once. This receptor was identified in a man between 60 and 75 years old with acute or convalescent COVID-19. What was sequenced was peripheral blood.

CDR3 bases: TGTGCCAGCAGGAGGAGTACGAACACTGAAGCTTTCTTT. This sequence encodes CASRRSTNTEAFF. The V gene is TRBV3-1 (or the pseudogene TRBV3-2), the J gene TRBJ1-1; D is unclear. The CDR3 extends over 13 amino acids. Germline V CDR1 and CDR2: LGHDT, YNNKEL (reference sequence). V was trimmed by 6 bases and J by 1 base, leaving 9 bases between them.